This is a list of T cell receptor beta chains from one sample in a study of blood T cell repertoires in COVID-19. Sequencing used immunoSEQ multiplex PCR; TCRdb keeps in-frame clones, though not all of them. Of about 85,000 clones listed, almost 90% are singletons. Sequencing was performed on peripheral blood. These receptors all stem from a woman over 75 with active or convalescent COVID-19. Both conserved end residues are trimmed from each CDR3. Fields, in order: clone size, V gene, J gene, CDR3 protein. Size values are once, few and many counts, or a class for expanded clones, and some rows have none.

.	TRBV19	TRBJ2-3	ASSIGLAVISTDTQY
.	TRBV28	TRBJ1-5	ASSTPDWSNQPQH
.	TRBV19	TRBJ2-7	ASSRTSGSYEQY
once	TRBV3-1/TRBV3-2	TRBJ2-2	ASSQWQGTGELF
.	TRBV30	TRBJ2-7	AWSVGGATEQY
few	TRBV7-8	TRBJ1-4	ASSSRVTNEKLF
.	TRBV10-3	TRBJ2-2	AISRTPGANTGELF
.	TRBV14	TRBJ2-3	ASSQFLGLAGAGADTQY
.	TRBV11-2	TRBJ2-1	ASTRASGSGENNEQF
.	TRBV2	TRBJ1-2	ASSNRIVGQGRNYGYT
.	TRBV3-1/TRBV3-2	TRBJ2-7	ANSQDVGPSYEQY
.	TRBV27	TRBJ1-5	ASSLGTGTDQPQH
.	TRBV13	TRBJ2-7	ASSQLGGQGRYEQY
.	TRBV9	TRBJ2-1	ASSPGLAGTSNEQF
.	TRBV5-1	TRBJ2-5	ASSSGQGFRETQY
few	TRBV3-1/TRBV3-2	TRBJ1-1	ASSHLGDRGAF
once	TRBV27	TRBJ2-7	ASSLGQGVEQY
.	TRBV11-3	TRBJ2-7	ASSIQGTYEQY
.	TRBV6-4	TRBJ2-3	ASSDLWGGTDTQY
.	TRBV27	TRBJ1-2	ASRRETGVEGYT
once	TRBV19	TRBJ2-4	ASSISTAQNIQY
.	TRBV6-1	TRBJ1-4	ASSEDRGNEKLF
.	TRBV7-9	TRBJ2-7	ASSPRDNTYEQY
.	TRBV29-1	TRBJ2-3	SVKQGFVTDTQY
few	TRBV4-1	TRBJ2-2	ASSQDRAGQLF
few	TRBV5-1	TRBJ2-7	ASAQDNSYEQY
.	TRBV7-3	TRBJ1-6	ASSPGTKNSPLH
.	TRBV7-2	TRBJ1-6	ASSLTRGGSPLH
.	TRBV27	TRBJ1-1	ASRGAGTLNTEAF
.	TRBV5-1	TRBJ2-2	ASRVRGGELF
few	TRBV12-3/TRBV12-4	TRBJ2-7	ASSLAGGYEQY